A single T cell receptor beta chain is shown here with its context. Antigen specificity is unknown. The data were obtained in a study of T cell responses to AZD1222 COVID-19 vaccine. Findings and caveats of the study: Spike-specific TCR breadth and depth went up after people got two AZD1222 doses. No repertoire was sampled before or during the peak T cell response, only after it. Seropositive AZD1222 recipients at baseline numbered only 6 or 7. CD4 TCRs associated with vaccination spanned spike, dominating at 160-218 and 743-854.

The repertoire was sequenced with immunoSEQ multiplex PCR; TCRdb's copy has only in-frame clones and lacks some. The sample holds some 84,000 clones, about 83% seen once. The sample consisted of peripheral blood, taken 28 days after the second AZD1222 dose. The sequence was obtained from an adult who received the AZD1222 COVID-19 vaccine.

This chain's CDR3 is CSVEEPRGWTGELFF. DNA of the CDR3: TGCAGCGTTGAAGAGCCCCGCGGATGGACCGGGGAGCTGTTTTTT. This rearrangement joins TRBV29-1 to TRBJ2-2; no firm D call. V lost 0 bases to trimming and J lost 5 bases, with 13 bases between them. Germline CDR1 SQVTM, CDR2 ANQGSEA. This CDR3 is 15 amino acids long.